The 13 T cell receptor beta chains in this list originate from one sample, sequenced in a study of T cell responses to AZD1222 COVID-19 vaccine. The data were produced by immunoSEQ multiplex PCR, yet TCRdb's version contains in-frame clones alone and is incomplete. The sample carries 180,000 or so clones, roughly nine tenths recorded once. The sample here was peripheral blood, taken on day 0 of AZD1222 vaccination. The receptors stem from an adult in good health.

This sequence joins TRBV3-1 (or the pseudogene TRBV3-2) and TRBJ1-1, with D possibly TRBD1 on 6 matching bases. The V and J ends lost 1 base and 3 bases respectively, with 12 bases between them. CDR1 is LGHDT, CDR2 YNNKEL, per germline (reference sequence). The CDR3 covers 15 residues. CDR3 DNA: TGTGCCAGCAGCCAAGCAGGGGTGATGTACACTGAAGCTTTCTTT. It specifies CASSQAGVMYTEAFF.

For this clone: Other DNA sequences in the sample encode the same CDR3. The CDR3, as DNA: TGCGCCAGCAGCTTGGGGGGGAGTACTGAAGCTTTCTTT. It codes for CASSLGGSTEAFF. This sequence joins TRBV5-1 and TRBJ1-1, with D tentatively TRBD1 (5 bases). The CDR3 runs to 13 residues. The ends were cut back, 0 bases at V and 5 bases at J, with 8 bases in the middle. CDR1 and CDR2 from the germline V gene are SGHRS and YFSETQ.

The chain joins TRBV19 to TRBJ1-1, with 7 bases that match TRBD1. Germline lookup yields CDR1 LNHDA and CDR2 SQIVND (reference sequence). V was pared by 1 base and J by 8 bases, with 7 bases of the junction left unmatched. The CDR3 sequence is 14 residues long. The CDR3: CASSIALPGQEAFF. CDR3 nucleotides: TGTGCCAGTAGTATAGCCCTCCCGGGACAGGAAGCTTTCTTT.

The table lists this clone with a count of one. This chain joins TRBV19 and TRBJ1-5; D remains unclear. The CDR3 sequence is 13 residues long. CDR1 is LNHDA, CDR2 SQIVND, per germline (reference sequence). V lost 7 bases and J lost 0, with 7 bases in between. The CDR3, as DNA: TGTGCCAGTACAGACTATAGCAATCAGCCCCAGCATTTT. It is translated as CASTDYSNQPQHF.

The J gene is TRBJ2-1, the V gene TRBV28, with 11 positions matching TRBD2. This CDR3 is built from 14 residues. CDR1 and CDR2 (germline): MDHEN, SYDVKM. Trimming took 7 bases from V and 6 from J; bases not matched to a gene: 5. For the CDR3, the DNA is TGTGCCAGCAAACTAGCGGGAGCTCTCAATGAGCAGTTCTTC. Translated: CASKLAGALNEQFF.

The chain is built from TRBV30 and TRBJ1-2; D may be TRBD1 (5 bases). The germline CDR1 and CDR2 sequences are GTSNPN and SVGIG (reference sequence). The CDR3 totals 14 residues. V lost 5 bases, J lost 5 bases, and 18 bases lay in between. The CDR3 region has the DNA TGTGCCTGGGCACGGGGGAATGGATTTTATGGCTACACCTTC. It is translated as CAWARGNGFYGYTF.

V and J are TRBV7-2 and TRBJ1-6, with TRBD1 matching 9 bases. The V gene end was trimmed by 5 bases and the J gene end by 8 bases; junction bases not matched to a gene: 13. The CDR3 consists of 17 residues. Germline-derived CDR1 and CDR2 are SGHTA and FQGNSA. CDR3 amino acids: CASSHGHRGRYDSPLHF. CDR3 in DNA: TGTGCCAGCAGCCACGGGCACAGGGGGCGGTATGATTCACCCCTCCACTTT.

In DNA, the CDR3 is TGTGCCACCAGCATGGGGACCCGGGGCGAGCAGTACTTC. Amino acid sequence: CATSMGTRGEQYF. The chain links TRBV15 to TRBJ2-7, with D perhaps matching TRBD1 or TRBD2 (5 bases each). This CDR3 contains 13 residues. With 4 bases removed from V and 6 bases from J, the gap between germline ends came to 13 bases. Germline V gives CDR1 LNHNV, CDR2 YYDKDF (reference sequence).

The V gene is TRBV6-6, the J gene TRBJ2-1; possibly TRBD1 or TRBD2 for D (6 bases each). V was trimmed by 7 bases and J by 0 bases, leaving 10 bases between them. The CDR3 is 14 amino acids. Germline V gives CDR1 MNHNY, CDR2 SVGAGI (reference sequence). CDR3 nucleotides: TGTGCCAGCACCAAGGGGGGCTCCTACAATGAGCAGTTCTTC. This codes for CASTKGGSYNEQFF.

This clone came up once. The chain uses TRBV7-9 and TRBJ1-2; TRBD1 is a possible D gene (5 bases). Germline V CDR1 and CDR2: SEHNR, FQNEAQ (reference sequence). This CDR3 has 13 residues. V was trimmed by 1 base and J by 6 bases, leaving 9 bases between them. The CDR3: CASSLVSRDGYTF. As DNA, the CDR3 is TGTGCCAGCAGCTTAGTCTCCAGGGATGGCTACACCTTC. Filled out from reference TRBV7-9 and TRBJ1-2, the complete variable domain reads DTGVSQNPRHKITKRGQNVTFRCDPISEHNRLYWYRQTLGQGPEFLTYFQNEAQLEKSRLLSDRFSAERPKGSFSTLEIQRTEQGDSAMYLCASSLVSRDGYTFGSGTRLTVV.

This clone was observed a few times. The chain employs TRBV2 and TRBJ1-1; no firm D call. Germline CDR1 SNHLY, CDR2 FYNNEI. Trimming removed 0 bases at V and 8 bases at J, with 7 bases between. The CDR3 extends over 12 amino acids. CDR3 sequence: CASSEAPREAFF. Written as DNA, the CDR3 is TGTGCCAGCAGTGAAGCGCCTCGGGAAGCTTTCTTT.

The chain recombines TRBV2 with TRBJ1-3, with no clear D. Trimming pared 6 bases from V and 0 bases from J, leaving 12 bases between. The CDR3 sequence is 15 residues long. Germline V gives CDR1 SNHLY, CDR2 FYNNEI. CDR3 loop: CASRPVGSSGNTIYF. CDR3 nucleotide sequence: TGTGCCAGCAGGCCTGTTGGAAGCTCTGGAAACACCATATATTTT.

This chain joins TRBV10-3 and TRBJ2-3; D is perhaps TRBD1 (5 bases). This CDR3 is built from 14 residues. The germline gives CDR1 ENHRY, CDR2 SYGVKD. V lost 4 bases and J 2 bases, leaving 10 bases between the germline ends. The CDR3 nucleotides read TGTGCCATCAGTGCCAGGGTGGACACAGATACGCAGTATTTT. It yields the protein CAISARVDTDTQYF.